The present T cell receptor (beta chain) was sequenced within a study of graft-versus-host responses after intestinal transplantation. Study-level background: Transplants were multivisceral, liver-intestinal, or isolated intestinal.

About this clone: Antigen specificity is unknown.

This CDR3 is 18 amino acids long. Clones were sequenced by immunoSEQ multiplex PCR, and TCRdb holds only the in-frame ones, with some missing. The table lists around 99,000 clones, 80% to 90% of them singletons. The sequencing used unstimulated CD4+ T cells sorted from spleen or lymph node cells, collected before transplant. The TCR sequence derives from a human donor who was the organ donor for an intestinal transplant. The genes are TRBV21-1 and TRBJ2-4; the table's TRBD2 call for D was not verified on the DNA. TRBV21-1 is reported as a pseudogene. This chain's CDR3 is CASIQIARLNLAKNIQYF. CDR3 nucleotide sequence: TGTGCCAGCATCCAGATAGCCCGATTGAACCTAGCCAAAAACATTCAGTACTTC.